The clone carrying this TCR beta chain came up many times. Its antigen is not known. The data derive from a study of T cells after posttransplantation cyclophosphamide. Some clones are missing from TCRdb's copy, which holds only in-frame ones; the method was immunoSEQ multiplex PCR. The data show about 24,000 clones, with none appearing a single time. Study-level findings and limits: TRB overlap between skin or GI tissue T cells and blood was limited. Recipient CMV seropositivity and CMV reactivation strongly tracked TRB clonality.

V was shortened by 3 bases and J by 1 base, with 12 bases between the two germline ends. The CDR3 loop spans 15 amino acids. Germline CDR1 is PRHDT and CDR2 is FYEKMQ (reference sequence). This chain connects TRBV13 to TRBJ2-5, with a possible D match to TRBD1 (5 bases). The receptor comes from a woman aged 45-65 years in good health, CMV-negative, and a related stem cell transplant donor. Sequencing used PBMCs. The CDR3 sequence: CASSLDQGFQETQYF. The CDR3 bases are TGTGCCAGCAGCTTGGATCAGGGATTCCAAGAGACCCAGTACTTC.